This TCR beta chain was captured in a study of T-cell reconstitution after alpha-beta-depleted transplantation in children. Molecular barcoding with unique molecular identifiers was used for the TCRbeta library. TCRdb reanalysed the PCR reads using MiXCR and keeps one entry per CDR3 protein. The sample lists fewer than 35,000 distinct CDR3 sequences, 18% occurring once. With respect to this clonotype: Its target is not known.

The CDR3 runs to 13 residues. The V and J ends lost 2 bases and 5 bases respectively, with 9 bases between them. The V gene's germline CDR1 is SGHTA and CDR2 FQGNSA. Whole-study results and caveats: Diversity of TCRbeta at day 60 was high in some patients, arising from surviving recipient T cells and thymic progenitors. At around two months after transplant, the alpha-beta T cells were reportedly derived from several hundred expanded clones that came from non-depleted graft cells. Once a year had passed after transplant, T-cell counts and diversity came mostly from newly produced T cells.

The chain uses TRBV7-2 and TRBJ2-5, with D tentatively TRBD1 (5 bases). The source is a male patient between 2 and 10 years old who had a stem cell transplant for acute lymphoblastic leukemia, so the T cells may come from the graft donor. The sample here was PBMCs, mostly from graft donor cells, taken 60 days after TCRalphabeta/CD19-depleted stem cell transplant. Here the CDR3 reads CASSLSRVETQYF. In nucleotides, the CDR3 is TGTGCCAGCAGCTTAAGCAGGGTGGAGACCCAGTACTTC.